This is a list of T cell receptor beta chains from one sample in a study of vaccination and CD4 T cells after COVID-19. The antigens for these receptors are not known. TCRdb re-called the PCR reads with MiXCR, one entry per CDR3 protein. The sample lists 20,000 to 25,000 distinct CDR3 sequences, around 46% occurring once. This specimen was CD4+ T cells from blood, cultured in vitro, taken about 7 months after SARS-CoV-2 vaccination. Receptor source: a human donor who had recovered from COVID-19. CDR3s leave out the opening cysteine and the closing phenylalanine or tryptophan.

TRBV6-5	TRBJ2-1	ASSYGLGTGTSEQF
TRBV20-1	TRBJ1-2	SASPDRVLRDYGYT
TRBV28	TRBJ2-1	ASRGYGTRNRYNEQF
TRBV19	TRBJ2-5	ASSTGPGKETQY
TRBV10-3	TRBJ2-5	AIRARLAEETQY
TRBV20-1	TRBJ2-7	SARTQDYEQY
TRBV20-1	TRBJ2-2	SATPWDANTGELF
TRBV20-1	TRBJ2-2	SAPGLAGGRAGELF
TRBV7-6	TRBJ2-7	ASSSGHLYEQY
TRBV29-1	TRBJ2-5	SALSGRAQWGTQY
TRBV6-2/TRBV6-3	TRBJ2-7	ASSYGTDSYEQY
TRBV11-2	TRBJ2-5	ASRGQKETQY
TRBV25-1	TRBJ2-7	ASSGVAGSFEQY
TRBV7-3	TRBJ2-3	ASSFAGQGGDTQY
TRBV20-1	TRBJ2-5	SASGGATQY
TRBV20-1	TRBJ2-4	SALTGTGGNIQY
TRBV15	TRBJ2-1	ATSREGGARGANEQF
TRBV6-1	TRBJ1-6	ASSEFSENSPLH
TRBV28	TRBJ1-2	ASSSPAQGTYGYT
TRBV20-1	TRBJ2-5	SARVEGKETQY